This T cell receptor (beta chain) comes out of a study of T cell changes during pregnancy in multiple sclerosis. This CDR3 spans 14 amino acids. CDR1 and CDR2 (germline): MNHNS, SASEGT. The ends lost 7 bases at V and 5 bases at J; junction bases unmatched: 6. Some clones are missing from TCRdb's copy, which holds only in-frame ones; the method was immunoSEQ multiplex PCR. The sample yields under 45,000 clones, over 85% seen once. This sequence originates from a female donor with multiple sclerosis, enrolled in a pregnancy study. The V call is TRBV6-1, the J call TRBJ2-2; TRBD1 matches at 8 bases. Sequences were derived from CD4+ T cells from peripheral blood mononuclear cells, sampled in the first trimester of pregnancy. The CDR3 here is CASTMTGETGELFF. The CDR3 DNA follows: TGTGCCAGCACCATGACAGGGGAAACCGGGGAGCTGTTTTTT.